This is a list of T cell receptor beta chains from one sample in a study of T cell responses to AZD1222 COVID-19 vaccine. TCRdb's copy holds only in-frame clones and misses some; the assay was immunoSEQ multiplex PCR. This repertoire comprises 150,000 or so clones; its ten largest clones make up over 2%. Sequenced input: peripheral blood. The receptor set was obtained from an adult in good health. CDR3s include the opening cysteine and the closing phenylalanine or tryptophan. The D gene is left open where the match is weak.

TRBJ1-2,TRBV9,TRBD1,TGTGCCAGCAGCGCAGGGGACAGGCTATATGGCTACACCTTC,CASSAGDRLYGYTF
TRBJ2-6,TRBV2,NA,TGTGCCAGCAGTGACAGGTTAAGCTCTGGGGCCAACGTCCTGACTTTC,CASSDRLSSGANVLTF
TRBJ2-3,TRBV3-1/TRBV3-2,NA,TGTGCCAGCAGCCAAGACTCAGGGCGGACAGATACGCAGTATTTT,CASSQDSGRTDTQYF
TRBJ1-2,TRBV4-1,NA,TGCGCCAGCAGCCAAGCTAAAACGGAGACCATCTATGGCTACACCTTC,CASSQAKTETIYGYTF
TRBJ1-1,TRBV7-2,TRBD1,TGTGCCAGCAGCTCAACAGGACAGGGCCCTGAAGCTTTCTTT,CASSSTGQGPEAFF
TRBJ2-7,TRBV7-9,NA,TGTGCCAGCAGCTTTGACCTGGGTAAGCAGTACTTC,CASSFDLGKQYF
TRBJ2-3,TRBV5-1,NA,TGCGCCAGCAGCTTGGCTACCGCGGGGAGCACAGATACGCAGTATTTT,CASSLATAGSTDTQYF
TRBJ1-1,TRBV7-2,NA,TGTGCCAGCAGCTTAGCGGGGGGGCCCAACACTGAAGCTTTCTTT,CASSLAGGPNTEAFF
TRBJ2-7,TRBV19,TRBD1,TGTGCCAGTAGTATGGGCCAGGGGGACGACGAGCAGTACTTC,CASSMGQGDDEQYF
TRBJ1-6,TRBV28,NA,TGTGCCAGCAGTTCACCCCTCCACTTT,CASSSPLHF
TRBJ2-1,TRBV19,TRBD2,TGTGCCAGTAGTATAGACCTGGCGGGGGGGAATATCAATGAGCAGTTCTTC,CASSIDLAGGNINEQFF
TRBJ1-2,TRBV19,TRBD1,TGTGCCAGCACAGGGGACTATGGCTACACCTTC,CASTGDYGYTF
TRBJ1-2,TRBV27,TRBD1,TGTGCCAGCAGTTTTTCACAGGGGGCCGTGGGCTACACCTTC,CASSFSQGAVGYTF
TRBJ2-2,TRBV7-3,NA,TGTGCCAGCAGCTTAGGTGGGGTCCGGGATTCCGGGGAGCTGTTTTTT,CASSLGGVRDSGELFF
TRBJ1-5,TRBV3-1/TRBV3-2,NA,TGTGCCAGCAGCAAGGAGGCGGGGCTTGATCAGCCCCAGCATTTT,CASSKEAGLDQPQHF
TRBJ2-5,TRBV5-5,NA,TGTGCCAGCACCTTCGACCGCCTGGACAGCAGGCGCCAAGAGACCCAGTACTTC,CASTFDRLDSRRQETQYF
TRBJ1-1,TRBV15,NA,TGTGCCACCAGCAGAGAGTTGTCCGAATCAGGAGGAGCTTTCTTT,CATSRELSESGGAFF
TRBJ1-1,TRBV7-3,NA,TGTGCCAGCAGCTCCTTCCGTACAGGGAACACTGAAGCTTTCTTT,CASSSFRTGNTEAFF
TRBJ1-2,TRBV3-1/TRBV3-2,TRBD1,TGTGCCAGCAGCCAAGATGCAGGGGGCACTCCCTATGGCTACACCTTC,CASSQDAGGTPYGYTF
TRBJ2-6,TRBV27,NA,TGTGCCAGCAGCCAAAGCTCTGGGGCCAACGTCCTGACTTTC,CASSQSSGANVLTF
TRBJ1-4,TRBV7-8,NA,TGTGCCAGCAGCGTTAGAGGGGGGAGGGGAAATGAAAAACTGTTTTTT,CASSVRGGRGNEKLFF
TRBJ1-4,TRBV28,TRBD1,TGTGCCAGCAGTTTGGACAGGGGGCGTGAAAAACTGTTTTTT,CASSLDRGREKLFF
TRBJ1-1,TRBV4-2,NA,TGTGCCAGCAGCCAAGCCCCCTTGGGCACTGAAGCTTTCTTT,CASSQAPLGTEAFF
TRBJ1-6,TRBV3-1/TRBV3-2,TRBD1,TGTGCCAGCAGCCACAGGTGGGCAAGACAGGGGGCGCGATCACCCCTCCACTTT,CASSHRWARQGARSPLHF
TRBJ1-2,TRBV4-2,NA,TGTGCCAGCAGCCAAGAAGGGGGGGAATATGGCTACACCTTC,CASSQEGGEYGYTF
TRBJ2-5,TRBV7-9,TRBD1,TGTGCCAGCAGTCGGTCCGGGACAGGGCGGTCGGGGGAGACCCAGTACTTC,CASSRSGTGRSGETQYF
TRBJ2-5,TRBV28,NA,TGTGCCAGCAGTTTGAACCAAGAGACCCAGTACTTC,CASSLNQETQYF
TRBJ2-3,TRBV7-2,NA,TGTGCCAGCAGCTTACAGGCGGCGGGCAGCACAGATACGCAGTATTTT,CASSLQAAGSTDTQYF
TRBJ1-2,TRBV10-3,NA,TGTGCCATCAGTGGTTTAGGGTCGGGTCGCGGCTACACCTTC,CAISGLGSGRGYTF
TRBJ2-2,TRBV30,NA,TGTGCCTGGAGTACCGGGACCGGGGAGCTGTTTTTT,CAWSTGTGELFF
TRBJ1-4,TRBV7-9,NA,TGTGCCAGCAGCCGTTTGTATGAAAAACTGTTTTTT,CASSRLYEKLFF
TRBJ1-3,TRBV24-1,NA,TGTGCCACCAGTGATACGCACGTCGGAGGTTCTGGAAACACCATATATTTT,CATSDTHVGGSGNTIYF
TRBJ1-2,TRBV2,NA,TGTGCCAGCTTGGGGCACCACGCTAACTATGGCTACACCTTC,CASLGHHANYGYTF
TRBJ2-3,TRBV19,TRBD1,TGTGCCAGTAGTACCGTACAGGGGGCTGGCACAGATACGCAGTATTTT,CASSTVQGAGTDTQYF
TRBJ1-1,TRBV5-1,TRBD1,TGCGCCAGCAGCTTACAGTCCCGGGACAGGGGGCATATCTTT,CASSLQSRDRGHIF
TRBJ2-7,TRBV2,NA,TGTGCCAGCAGTGATAGGCAGGCCGGGCGGCACGAGCAGTACTTC,CASSDRQAGRHEQYF
TRBJ1-4,TRBV20-1,NA,TGCAGTGCTAGTAAGCCAACTAATGAAAAACTGTTTTTT,CSASKPTNEKLFF
TRBJ1-4,TRBV21-1,NA,TGTGCCAGCAGCAAAGCGGCCAGGCGATCGGTTTTT,CASSKAARRSVF
TRBJ1-1,TRBV4-1,NA,TGCGCCAGCAGCCAAAAACCCCGCGACAGGAACACTGAAGCTTTCTTT,CASSQKPRDRNTEAFF
TRBJ1-1,TRBV19,TRBD1,TGTGCCAGTAGTACGCCAGGGGGCTGGAAAGCTTTCTTT,CASSTPGGWKAFF